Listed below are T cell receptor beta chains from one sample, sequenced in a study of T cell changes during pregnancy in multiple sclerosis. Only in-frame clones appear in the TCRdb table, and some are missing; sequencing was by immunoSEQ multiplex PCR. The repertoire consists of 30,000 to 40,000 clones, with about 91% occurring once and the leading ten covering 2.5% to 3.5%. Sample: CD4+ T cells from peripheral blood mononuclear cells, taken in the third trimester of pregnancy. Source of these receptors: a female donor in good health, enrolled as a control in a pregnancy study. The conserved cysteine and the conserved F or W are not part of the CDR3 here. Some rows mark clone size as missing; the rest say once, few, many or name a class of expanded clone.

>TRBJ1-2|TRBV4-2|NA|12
ASSQGGQVPGYT
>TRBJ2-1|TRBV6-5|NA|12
ATSRAGGHNEQF
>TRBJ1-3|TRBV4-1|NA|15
ASSQGDGQGNGNTIY
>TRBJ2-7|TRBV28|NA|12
ASSTGTGSYEQY
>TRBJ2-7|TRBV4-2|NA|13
ASSQVSGATYEQY
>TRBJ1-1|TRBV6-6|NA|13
ASRGRGLLNTEAF
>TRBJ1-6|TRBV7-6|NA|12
ASKSGQYNSPLH
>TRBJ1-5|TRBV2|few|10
ASSQGTQPQH
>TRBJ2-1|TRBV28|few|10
ASSSNESWQF
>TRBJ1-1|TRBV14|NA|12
ASSQAPSRPEAF
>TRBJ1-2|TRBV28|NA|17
ASMNHAGTLQRGNYGYT
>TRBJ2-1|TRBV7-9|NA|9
ASSPNRVRF
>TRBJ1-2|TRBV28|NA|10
ASRDTNYGYT
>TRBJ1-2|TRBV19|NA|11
ASSMRGNYGYT
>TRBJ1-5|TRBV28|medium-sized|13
ASSWAGDRGQPQH
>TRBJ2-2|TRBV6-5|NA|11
ASTGVYTRELF
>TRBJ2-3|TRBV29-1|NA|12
SVDSSGVTDTQY
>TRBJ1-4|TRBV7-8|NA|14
ASSLDRGHVNEKLF
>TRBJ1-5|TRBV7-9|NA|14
ASSPEAQSGNQPQH
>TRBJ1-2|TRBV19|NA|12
ASSTPGQGRVYT
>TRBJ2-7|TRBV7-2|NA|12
ASSPDRGQGEQY
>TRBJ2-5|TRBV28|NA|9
ASSFVKTQY
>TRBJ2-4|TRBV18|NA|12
ASSPVRGKNIQY
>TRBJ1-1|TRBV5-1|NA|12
ASSLGGGNTEAF
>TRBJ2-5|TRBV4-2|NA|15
ASSQVGLLAGGETQY
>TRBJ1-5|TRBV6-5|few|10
ASRSRTGPQH
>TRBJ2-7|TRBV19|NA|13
ASPIQGRKSYEQY
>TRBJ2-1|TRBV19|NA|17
ASSIGMGGALSSYNEQF
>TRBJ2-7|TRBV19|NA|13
ASTLSTSGIYEQY
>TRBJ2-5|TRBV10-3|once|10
AAGQTQETQY
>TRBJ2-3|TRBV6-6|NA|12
ASSYDQVTDTQY
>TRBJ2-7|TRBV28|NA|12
ATRALAGHYEQY
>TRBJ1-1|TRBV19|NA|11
ASVDRAEGEAF
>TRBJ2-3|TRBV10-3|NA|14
AIRHPGAGGLGTQY
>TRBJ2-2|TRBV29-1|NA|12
SVANSLNTGELF
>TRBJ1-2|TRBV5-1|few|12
ASSPLDRAAGYT
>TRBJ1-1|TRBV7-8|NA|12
ASSQTQRGTEAF
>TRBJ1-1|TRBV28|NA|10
ASSSVTYEAF
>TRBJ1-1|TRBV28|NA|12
ASRTGGQVAEAF
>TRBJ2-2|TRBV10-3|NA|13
AITLDRVGTGELF